The 28 T cell receptor beta chains below were found in one sample sequenced in a study of memory CD4+ T cells and cytomegalovirus serostatus. Generated by immunoSEQ multiplex PCR, the TCRdb table keeps only in-frame clones and is missing some. Found here are over 60,000 clones, around 86% of them singletons; the top ten hold more than 0.8%. Single viable CD3+CD4+CD8-CD45RO+ cells were sorted as the memory CD4+ T cells. The sample was memory CD4+ T cells from blood. The receptors stem from an adult in good health and CMV-seronegative.

The chain joins TRBV19 to TRBJ2-1; 7 bases agree with TRBD1. The V and J ends lost 5 bases and 10 bases, in that order; junction bases with no gene match: 14. This CDR3 has 15 residues. Germline CDR1 and CDR2: LNHDA and SQIVND (reference sequence). The DNA for the CDR3 is TGTGCCAGTAGTTCCGGGACAGCCGATAGGGAGGAGCAGTTCTTC. It encodes CASSSGTADREEQFF.

As regards this clone: This sample also contains other DNA sequences that code for the same CDR3. The chain couples TRBV6-1 to TRBJ1-4; a possible D gene is TRBD1 (5 bases). V gave up 6 bases and J gave up 4 bases, with 15 bases separating them. The CDR3 is 15 residues long. Germline-derived CDR1 and CDR2 are MNHNS and SASEGT. The CDR3 loop is CASRGGGTVNEKLFF. DNA for the CDR3: TGTGCCAGCAGAGGAGGCGGGACCGTTAATGAAAAACTGTTTTTT.

The J gene is TRBJ2-3, the V gene TRBV5-1; D perhaps matches TRBD2 (6 bases). The germline V gene has CDR1 SGHRS and CDR2 YFSETQ. This CDR3 has 14 amino acids. Trimming removed 4 bases at V and 4 bases at J, with 13 bases between. This CDR3 is CASSVGGGADTQYF. The DNA for the CDR3 is TGCGCCAGCAGCGTGGGGGGTGGGGCAGATACGCAGTATTTT. The complete variable domain, with remaining parts taken from reference TRBV5-1 and TRBJ2-3, reads KAGVTQTPRYLIKTRGQQVTLSCSPISGHRSVSWYQQTPGQGLQFLFEYFSETQRNKGNFPGRFSGRQFSNSRSEMNVSTLELGDSALYLCASSVGGGADTQYFGPGTRLTVL.

V is TRBV6-5 and J is TRBJ1-6; possibly TRBD1 for D (5 bases). Per germline, CDR1 MNHEY and CDR2 SVGAGI. Trimming pared 6 bases from V and 3 bases from J, leaving 12 bases between. The CDR3 sequence is 15 residues long. The CDR3 is CASSLTELYNSPLHF. The CDR3, as DNA: TGTGCCAGCAGCCTGACAGAGCTCTATAATTCACCCCTCCACTTT.

The V and J genes are TRBV6-5 and TRBJ1-1; tentatively, D is TRBD1 (6 bases). Germline V gives CDR1 MNHEY, CDR2 SVGAGI. The CDR3 has 14 residues. Trimming left V 5 bases short and J 1 base short, with 11 bases between. The CDR3: CASSSKDRNTEAFF. CDR3 sequence (DNA): TGTGCCAGCAGTAGCAAGGACAGGAACACTGAAGCTTTCTTT.

The chain joins TRBV7-9 to TRBJ2-2; TRBD1 matches at 7 bases. This CDR3 region has 13 residues. V lost 2 bases and J lost 7; bases outside the gene matches: 1. The germline CDR1 and CDR2 sequences are SEHNR and FQNEAQ (reference sequence). The CDR3 sequence: CASSLTGVGELFF. CDR3 coding DNA: TGTGCCAGCAGCTTAACAGGGGTCGGGGAGCTGTTTTTT.

This rearrangement joins TRBV10-1 to TRBJ2-7, with 7 bases aligning to TRBD2. The germline V gene has CDR1 WNHNN and CDR2 SYGVQD (reference sequence). There are 13 residues in the CDR3. V lost 0 bases and J lost 7; bases outside the gene matches: 3. CDR3 in DNA: TGCGCCAGCAGTGAGTCTCGGGGAGGGGAGCAGTACTTC. Translation gives CASSESRGGEQYF.

This sequence joins TRBV5-1 and TRBJ1-1; D not certain. The CDR3 runs to 13 residues. The V end lost 0 bases, the J end lost 4 bases, and 7 bases lay between the germline ends. Germline-derived CDR1 and CDR2 are SGHRS and YFSETQ. Written as DNA, the CDR3 is TGCGCCAGCAGCTTGGAATGGGGCACTGAAGCTTTCTTT. Translated: CASSLEWGTEAFF.

This clone was seen only once. The genes are TRBV15 and TRBJ1-1, with D hard to call. Germline CDR1 reads LNHNV; CDR2 reads YYDKDF (reference sequence). The CDR3 has 14 amino acids. V lost 5 bases, J lost 1 base, and 11 bases lay in between. Here the CDR3 reads CATSRQTENTEAFF. The DNA for the CDR3 is TGTGCCACCAGCCGACAAACAGAGAACACTGAAGCTTTCTTT.

The V and J genes are TRBV19 and TRBJ2-1; possibly TRBD1 for D (5 bases). The V and J ends lost 5 bases and 2 bases respectively, with 7 bases between them. Looked up from germline, CDR1 is LNHDA and CDR2 is SQIVND (reference sequence). The CDR3 has 13 residues. The CDR3 DNA is TGTGCCAGTAGTCCAGGGCCCTACAATGAGCAGTTCTTC. It codes for CASSPGPYNEQFF.

The chain has TRBV6-6 and TRBJ1-2; D gene uncertain. The germline V and J ends were trimmed by 0 bases and 6 bases, with 8 bases remaining between them. The CDR3 has 13 residues. CDR1 and CDR2 (germline): MNHNY, SVGAGI (reference sequence). CDR3 residues: CASSYSKGHGYTF. The CDR3 region has the DNA TGTGCCAGCAGTTACTCGAAGGGCCATGGCTACACCTTC.

The V gene is TRBV7-8, the J gene TRBJ1-1, with a tentative D call TRBD1 (5 bases). Germline V CDR1 and CDR2: SGHVS, FQNEAQ. V was pared by 3 bases and J by 1 base, with 12 bases between. The length of the CDR3 is 15 residues. The CDR3 protein is CASSLMGGGNTEAFF. DNA of the CDR3: TGTGCCAGCAGCTTGATGGGCGGGGGGAACACTGAAGCTTTCTTT.

The rearrangement joins TRBV5-1 to TRBJ2-2, with 12 positions matching TRBD2. In germline, CDR1 is SGHRS, CDR2 YFSETQ. Trimming at V came to 4 bases and at J to 1 base, leaving 2 bases not matched to a gene. This CDR3 is built from 16 residues. The CDR3 loop is CASSMTSGRNTGELFF. CDR3 nucleotides: TGCGCCAGCAGCATGACTAGCGGGAGGAACACCGGGGAGCTGTTTTTT.

The rearrangement links TRBV11-2 to TRBJ2-7, with 11 bases matching TRBD2. Germline trimming cut 3 bases from V and 4 bases from J; bases unmatched to any gene: 5. Germline CDR1 reads SGHAT; CDR2 reads FQNNGV. The CDR3 length is 15 residues. The CDR3 reads CASSLGSGRVYEQYF. CDR3 DNA: TGTGCCAGCAGCTTGGGTAGCGGGAGGGTATACGAGCAGTACTTC.

The V call is TRBV2, the J call TRBJ1-2; weak D call: TRBD1 (6 bases). The ends were cut back, 7 bases at V and 1 base at J, with 19 bases in the middle. Germline V lookup: CDR1 SNHLY, CDR2 FYNNEI. The CDR3 is 16 residues long. The CDR3 is CASNGGGLSDNYGYTF. The CDR3, as DNA: TGTGCCAGCAACGGGGGGGGGCTCTCTGATAACTATGGCTACACCTTC.

Here the CDR3 reads CASSGGGGNNSPLHF. CDR3 DNA: TGTGCCAGCAGTGGAGGGGGGGGGAATAATTCACCCCTCCACTTT. This chain links TRBV6-5 with TRBJ1-6, with D perhaps matching TRBD1 (6 bases). V dropped 5 bases and J dropped 5 bases, with 13 bases sitting between them. The CDR3 covers 15 residues. Germline V lookup: CDR1 MNHEY, CDR2 SVGAGI.

The CDR3 is CASSLQDLYANEQFF. CDR3 DNA sequence: TGTGCCAGCAGCTTGCAGGACCTCTACGCTAATGAGCAGTTCTTC. The V and J genes are TRBV7-9 and TRBJ2-1; no firm D call. The CDR3 has 15 amino acids. Trimming shortened V by 3 bases and J by 7 bases, and 16 bases separated the two germline ends. In germline, CDR1 is SEHNR, CDR2 FQNEAQ (reference sequence). Filled out from reference TRBV7-9 and TRBJ2-1, the complete variable domain reads DTGVSQNPRHKITKRGQNVTFRCDPISEHNRLYWYRQTLGQGPEFLTYFQNEAQLEKSRLLSDRFSAERPKGSFSTLEIQRTEQGDSAMYLCASSLQDLYANEQFFGPGTRLTVL.

The gene calls are TRBV30 and TRBJ2-5, with 8 bases identical to TRBD1. The V segment lost 2 bases and the J segment 5 bases; nucleotides outside the gene matches: 4. The CDR3 contains 13 residues. Germline V gene sequence: CDR1 GTSNPN, CDR2 SVGIG (reference sequence). CDR3 DNA sequence: TGTGCCTGGAGTCGACAGGGGACGGAGACCCAGTACTTC. Amino acids: CAWSRQGTETQYF.

This clone was counted only a few times. This rearrangement joins TRBV15 to TRBJ2-5; unclear D gene. Germline V gene lookup returns CDR1 LNHNV and CDR2 YYDKDF (reference sequence). The CDR3 loop spans 18 amino acids. Deletions cut 3 bases from V and 4 bases from J, with 24 bases between. CDR3 residues: CATSRPLSDPFGAETQYF. CDR3 DNA: TGTGCCACCAGCAGGCCTCTTTCTGACCCCTTCGGAGCAGAGACCCAGTACTTC.

V and J are TRBV6-1 and TRBJ1-5; D ambiguous. The length of the CDR3 is 14 residues. Trimming stripped 9 bases from V and 1 base from J, with 13 bases between. CDR1 and CDR2 from the germline V gene are MNHNS and SASEGT. The CDR3 coding sequence is TGTGCCAGTGCCGGTGGGTACAGCAATCAGCCCCAGCATTTT. It specifies CASAGGYSNQPQHF.

V and J are TRBV14 and TRBJ2-4; tentatively, D is TRBD2 (6 bases). CDR1 is SGHDN and CDR2 is FVKESK in the germline V gene. V was pared by 4 bases and J by 7 bases, with 17 bases between. The CDR3 loop spans 15 amino acids. The CDR3: CASSPQGRGRNIQYF. For the CDR3, the DNA is TGTGCCAGCAGCCCGCAAGGGCGGGGTCGGAACATTCAGTACTTC.

The chain couples TRBV19 to TRBJ1-5, with D possibly being TRBD1 (6 bases). CDR1 is LNHDA and CDR2 is SQIVND in the germline V gene (reference sequence). V was clipped by 11 bases and J by 4 bases, with 15 bases between them. The CDR3 contains 13 residues. CDR3 sequence (DNA): TGTGCCGGGGGGGCGGCTACAAATCAGCCCCAGCATTTT. Amino acid sequence: CAGGAATNQPQHF.

The chain uses TRBV7-3 and TRBJ1-2; weak D call: TRBD1 (5 bases). CDR1 is SGHTA and CDR2 is FQGTGA in the germline V gene. There are 13 residues in the CDR3. The germline V and J ends were trimmed by 1 base and 8 bases, with 11 bases remaining between them. CDR3 sequence: CASSLRGTVGYTF. The CDR3 nucleotides are TGTGCCAGCAGCTTAAGGGGGACGGTCGGCTACACCTTC.

This clone was counted once. This rearrangement joins TRBV6-4 to TRBJ2-3; D is uncertain. Trimming shortened V by 5 bases and J by 6 bases, and 21 bases separated the two germline ends. The CDR3 consists of 16 residues. Germline V gives CDR1 MRHNA, CDR2 SNTAGT. The CDR3 is CASSLNPAGFGDTQYF. The CDR3 DNA reads TGTGCCAGCAGTCTAAACCCGGCCGGGTTTGGTGATACGCAGTATTTT.

The rearrangement uses TRBV9 and TRBJ2-7, with D possibly called TRBD1 or TRBD2 (5 bases each). Deletions cut 4 bases from V and 2 bases from J, with 13 bases between. The CDR3 runs 14 residues. Germline V lookup: CDR1 SGDLS, CDR2 YYNGEE. The CDR3 sequence is CASSLGTGTYEQYF. In DNA, the CDR3 is TGTGCCAGCAGCCTCGGGACGGGGACCTACGAGCAGTACTTC.

V usage is TRBV5-1 and J usage is TRBJ1-6; no clear D. Germline V lookup: CDR1 SGHRS, CDR2 YFSETQ. Trimming removed 4 bases at V and 11 bases at J, with 13 bases between. The CDR3 sequence is 13 residues long. CDR3 DNA: TGCGCCAGCAGCCCACTGGGAAGGCCACCCCTCCACTTT. Translation: CASSPLGRPPLHF. Complete variable domain (other parts from reference TRBV5-1 and TRBJ1-6): KAGVTQTPRYLIKTRGQQVTLSCSPISGHRSVSWYQQTPGQGLQFLFEYFSETQRNKGNFPGRFSGRQFSNSRSEMNVSTLELGDSALYLCASSPLGRPPLHFGNGTRLTVT.

With respect to this clone: Within the sample, other DNA sequences also encode this same CDR3. The V gene is TRBV28, the J gene TRBJ1-1; 8 nucleotides match TRBD1. Per the germline V gene, CDR1 is MDHEN and CDR2 is SYDVKM. The CDR3 is 14 residues long. The J segment lost 0 bases and the V segment lost 8 bases, leaving 5 bases of the junction unmatched. The CDR3 coding sequence is TGTGCCAGCCATACAGGGGGACTGAACACTGAAGCTTTCTTT. It yields the protein CASHTGGLNTEAFF. The full variable domain, with the rest looked up from reference TRBV28 and TRBJ1-1, is DVKVTQSSRYLVKRTGEKVFLECVQDMDHENMFWYRQDPGLGLRLIYFSYDVKMKEKGDIPEGYSVSREKKERFSLILESASTNQTSMYLCASHTGGLNTEAFFGQGTRLTVV.

The chain is built from TRBV19 and TRBJ2-2, with D perhaps TRBD2 (5 bases). Germline V gene sequence: CDR1 LNHDA, CDR2 SQIVND (reference sequence). This CDR3 is built from 14 residues. V shed 3 bases and J shed 8 bases, with 13 bases lying between them. CDR3 nucleotides: TGTGCCAGTAGTATCCGGCGGGCAGGTGGGGAGCTGTTTTTT. This encodes CASSIRRAGGELFF.